This T cell receptor (beta chain) was observed in a study of T cells after yellow fever vaccination. The CDR3 sequence is 15 residues long. Germline values: CDR1 SEHNR, CDR2 FQNEAQ (reference sequence). Trimming stripped 5 bases from V and 4 bases from J, with 14 bases between. Each CDR3 protein gets one entry after TCRdb re-called the 5' RACE reads with MiXCR. The sample has 450,000 to 550,000 distinct CDR3 sequences, 21% seen once. The TCR was taken from a young man who received the YFV17D yellow fever vaccine. The chain employs TRBV7-9 and TRBJ1-4; D ambiguous. The sequencing here drew on PBMCs, taken approximately 22 days after the first yellow fever vaccination. The CDR3 sequence: CASSVSGSHNEKLFF. CDR3 nucleotide sequence: TGTGCCAGCAGCGTATCCGGGAGCCATAATGAAAAACTGTTTTTT.